The clone carrying this T cell receptor (beta chain) was seen only a few times. Its antigen remains unidentified. In the original workflow: Samples contained a median of about 96,000 TCRs, with a range of roughly 23,224 to 700,000. MiXCR, applied by TCRdb to the RACE reads, yields one record per CDR3 protein. TCRdb, not the original authors, processed these V and J calls. The repertoire holds approximately 340,000 distinct CDR3 sequences, around 7% seen once, with less than 10% in the top ten. The V end was cut by 4 bases, the J end by 4 bases, with 16 bases between. The germline V gene encodes CDR1 SGHTA and CDR2 FQGNSA. CDR3 length: 15 amino acids. Time point in this sample: patch test 1, 2 weeks after DPC sensitization. This sample's treatment: therapeutic diphenylcyclopropenone sensitization with weekly scalp DPC. This entry comes from a study of human T cells and chemical hapten exposure. General observations from the study: DPC sensitization left the count of TCRs above 1 in 1000 unchanged.

The receptor was isolated from a woman aged 18-29 years with alopecia areata. Some clones in this sample may be carry-over from other donors' samples. The material was whole blood, obtained in connection with sensitization to the hapten diphenylcyclopropenone (DPC). V gene TRBV7-2 combines with J gene TRBJ1-2; tentatively, D is TRBD1 (5 bases). This CDR3 reads CASSSAGNGGYGYTF. The CDR3 DNA sequence: TGTGCCAGCAGCTCCGCAGGGAATGGAGGCTATGGCTACACCTTC.